These 5 T cell receptor beta chains share one sample of origin, sequenced in a study of early T cells in non-severe SARS-CoV-2 infection. TCRdb reprocessed the 5' RACE reads with MiXCR, giving one entry per CDR3 protein. The table lists tens of thousands of distinct CDR3 sequences, around 13% of them singletons, with 4.4% in the top ten. Source material: whole blood. These receptors all stem from an adult who was a healthcare worker with PCR-confirmed SARS-CoV-2 infection or an uninfected control (not recorded which).

This clonotype appeared many times. The chain's CDR3 is CSVELWTGGFLDSYNEQFF. The CDR3 DNA is TGCAGCGTTGAATTGTGGACAGGAGGGTTTTTGGACTCCTACAATGAGCAGTTCTTC. V and J are TRBV29-1 and TRBJ2-1, with a tentative D call TRBD1 (7 bases). Trimming removed 2 bases at V and 0 bases at J, with 23 bases between. CDR3 length equals 19 residues. Germline assignment: CDR1 SQVTM and CDR2 ANQGSEA.

The chain employs TRBV28 and TRBJ2-1; perhaps TRBD2 as D (5 bases). The germline CDR1 and CDR2 sequences are MDHEN and SYDVKM. Trimming left V 8 bases short and J 4 bases short, with 18 bases between. The length of the CDR3 is 15 residues. This CDR3 reads CASSRGPTLYNEQFF. Written as DNA, the CDR3 is TGTGCCAGCTCTCGGGGTCCGACCCTTTACAATGAGCAGTTCTTC.

J is TRBJ2-7 and V is TRBV2; D might be TRBD1 or TRBD2, each matching 5 bases. V gave up 4 bases and J gave up 12 bases, with 10 bases separating them. Germline V gene sequence: CDR1 SNHLY, CDR2 FYNNEI. This CDR3 has 10 residues. CDR3 sequence: CASSGDGTYF. DNA for the CDR3: TGTGCCAGCAGTGGGGATGGGACGTACTTC.

In this sample, this clonotype turned up many times. The V call is TRBV20-1, the J call TRBJ2-1, with a weak D call TRBD2 (6 bases). There are 16 residues in the CDR3. CDR1 DFQATT and CDR2 SNEGSKA come from the germline V gene (reference sequence). V was clipped by 5 bases and J by 1 base, with 18 bases between them. The CDR3 DNA is TGCAGTGCTGCCAGACTAGTAGCCTCTTCCTACAATGAGCAGTTCTTC. It specifies CSAARLVASSYNEQFF.

The gene calls are TRBV30 and TRBJ2-3; the match to TRBD2 covers 14 bases. Per the germline V gene, CDR1 is GTSNPN and CDR2 is SVGIG (reference sequence). This CDR3 is built from 13 residues. CDR3 nucleotides: TGTGCTGCCGGGACTAGCGGGGGAGATACGCAGTATTTT. It yields the protein CAAGTSGGDTQYF.